A single sample gave rise to the 22 T cell receptor beta chains below, sequenced in a study of shared clonotypes between healthy human individuals (dated by TCRdb to 2020 to 2021). CD8 naive samples were obtained by positive selection for CCR7 among CD45RO-negative cells, yielding a CD45RA+CCR7+ population from which TemRA cells were excluded. Library creation used the immunoSEQ multiplex PCR assay. In TCRdb, the immuneACCESS table is reduced to in-frame sequences with V and J assigned. These tables do not hold every clone; where another copy was compared, an unresolved V gene accounts for under half, and the others remain unexplained. In this sample the table shows about 1.9 million clones, around 93% of which occur a single time. The ten largest clones represent around 1.7% of the sample. The material sequenced was naive CD8+ T cells from PBMCs. The cell subset or site label corresponds to: CD45RA+CCR7+. These receptor sequences come from a man younger than 35 in good health. Some clones in this sample may be carry-over from other donors' samples.

Note on this clone: The junction departs from the called germline gene at one end, perhaps through a read error. J is TRBJ2-1 and V is TRBV11-2, with TRBD2 matching 10 bases. The CDR3 runs 12 residues. Germline CDR1 is SGHAT and CDR2 is FQNNGV. CDR3 DNA sequence: TGTGCCAGCAGGTTAGCGGGAGGCGAGCAGTTCTTC. Residues: CASRLAGGEQFF.

V and J are TRBV4-2 and TRBJ2-7, with D perhaps matching TRBD1 (6 bases). The CDR3 sequence is 16 residues long. The V and J ends lost 2 bases and 6 bases respectively, with 20 bases between them. Germline V lookup: CDR1 LGHNA, CDR2 YNFKEQ. CDR3 residues: CASSQRPGDRRPEQYF. The DNA for the CDR3 is TGTGCCAGCAGCCAAAGGCCAGGGGACCGACGGCCCGAGCAGTACTTC.

This chain connects TRBV28 to TRBJ1-1; the D is unclear. This CDR3 contains 15 residues. Germline V gene sequence: CDR1 MDHEN, CDR2 SYDVKM. Trimming removed 6 bases at V and 4 bases at J, with 18 bases between. CDR3 sequence reads: CASSLTSEGGTEAFF. Written as DNA, the CDR3 is TGTGCCAGCAGCCTCACCTCGGAAGGTGGCACTGAAGCTTTCTTT.

V gene TRBV7-9 combines with J gene TRBJ2-7; TRBD1 might be the D (6 bases). V lost 0 bases and J 5 bases, leaving 11 bases between the germline ends. Looked up from germline, CDR1 is SEHNR and CDR2 is FQNEAQ (reference sequence). The CDR3 has 14 residues. The CDR3 spells CASSLAGALNEQYF. The CDR3 bases are TGTGCCAGCAGCTTAGCGGGGGCGCTGAACGAGCAGTACTTC.

The chain has TRBV4-3 and TRBJ2-3; TRBD1 matches 8 bases. V lost 0 bases to trimming and J lost 1 base; unmatched junction nucleotides: 6. Germline V CDR1 and CDR2: LGHNA, YSLEER. This CDR3 has 17 amino acids. The CDR3 loop reads CASSQDRVRGRTDTQYF. CDR3 nucleotide sequence: TGCGCCAGCAGCCAAGATCGGGTCAGGGGGCGCACAGATACGCAGTATTTT.

About this clone: At the DNA level, this CDR3 is encoded by other sequences in the same sample as well. V gene TRBV19 combines with J gene TRBJ2-1; the D gene is possibly TRBD1 (5 bases). From germline, CDR1 is LNHDA and CDR2 SQIVND (reference sequence). Trimming pared 3 bases from V and 2 bases from J, leaving 11 bases between. The CDR3 has 15 residues. The DNA of the CDR3 is TGTGCCAGTAGTATCGGTAGGGGAACCTACAATGAGCAGTTCTTC. Residues: CASSIGRGTYNEQFF.

This clone has only one observation. The rearrangement joins TRBV6-6 to TRBJ2-7; D unresolved. V gave up 2 bases and J gave up 5 bases, with 7 bases separating them. The CDR3 contains 12 residues. Germline V gene sequence: CDR1 MNHNY, CDR2 SVGAGI (reference sequence). CDR3: CASSYKPDEQYF. CDR3 DNA sequence: TGTGCCAGCAGTTACAAACCTGACGAGCAGTACTTC.

The chain is built from TRBV9 and TRBJ2-7; D is perhaps TRBD2 (5 bases). Germline-derived CDR1 and CDR2 are SGDLS and YYNGEE. V was trimmed by 4 bases and J by 6 bases, leaving 14 bases between them. This CDR3 comprises 13 residues. CDR3 sequence reads: CASSLNLASEQYF. The CDR3 bases are TGTGCCAGCAGCCTAAATTTAGCGTCCGAGCAGTACTTC.

The chain is built from TRBV28 and TRBJ2-7, with D uncertain. The V and J ends lost 4 bases and 7 bases respectively, with 8 bases between them. In germline, CDR1 is MDHEN, CDR2 SYDVKM. The CDR3 is 11 residues long. The CDR3 is CASSSQLEQYF. The CDR3 nucleotides are TGTGCCAGCAGTTCCCAACTGGAGCAGTACTTC.

The chain employs TRBV5-8 and TRBJ2-7; D could derive from TRBD1 or TRBD2 (5 bases each). V lost 0 bases, J lost 5 bases, and 21 bases lay in between. This CDR3 is 17 amino acids long. The V gene's germline CDR1 is SGHTS and CDR2 YDEGEE. CDR3 protein: CASSLGGRADPHNEQYF. The CDR3 coding sequence is TGTGCCAGCAGCTTGGGGGGGAGAGCGGACCCACACAACGAGCAGTACTTC. The whole variable domain, filled in from reference TRBV5-8 and TRBJ2-7, reads EAGVTQSPTHLIKTRGQQATLRCSPISGHTSVYWYQQALGLGLQFLLWYDEGEERNRGNFPPRFSGRQFPNYSSELNVNALELEDSALYLCASSLGGRADPHNEQYFGPGTRLTVT.

This chain joins TRBV6-5 and TRBJ2-6; D is unresolved. Trimming took off 10 bases at V and 0 bases at J, with 13 bases between the two ends. The germline V gene encodes CDR1 MNHEY and CDR2 SVGAGI. The CDR3 consists of 15 residues. The DNA for the CDR3 is TGTGCCACCACAGACGGTGACTCTGGGGCCAACGTCCTGACTTTC. Encoded protein: CATTDGDSGANVLTF.

CDR3 residues: CASNPGGYGYTF. CDR3 bases: TGCGCCAGCAACCCCGGCGGCTATGGCTACACCTTC. The gene calls are TRBV10-2 and TRBJ1-2; D is undetermined. This CDR3 region has 12 residues. The germline V and J ends were trimmed by 7 bases and 4 bases, with 10 bases remaining between them. Germline V lookup: CDR1 WSHSY, CDR2 SAAADI.

This clone was seen just once. J is TRBJ1-4 and V is TRBV4-3, with D unclear. Per the germline V gene, CDR1 is LGHNA and CDR2 is YSLEER. This CDR3 contains 19 residues. Trimming stripped 1 base from V and 0 bases from J, with 18 bases between. CDR3 coding DNA: TGCGCCAGCAGCCAAGCCGTAGCTCCCCTTCTTGCAACTAATGAAAAACTGTTTTTT. Translated: CASSQAVAPLLATNEKLFF.

The genes are TRBV28 and TRBJ2-5; perhaps TRBD1 as D (5 bases). V lost 2 bases and J 3 bases, leaving 10 bases between the germline ends. CDR3 length: 14 residues. Germline loops: CDR1 MDHEN, CDR2 SYDVKM. The chain's CDR3 is CASSLETAEETQYF. For the CDR3, the DNA is TGTGCCAGCAGTTTAGAGACAGCAGAAGAGACCCAGTACTTC.

This rearrangement joins TRBV7-6 to TRBJ2-7; no reliable D call. CDR3 length: 13 residues. CDR1 SGHVS and CDR2 FNYEAQ come from the germline V gene. The V end was cut by 5 bases, the J end by 4 bases, with 12 bases between. The CDR3 spells CASSPGPGYEQYF. The CDR3 DNA is TGTGCCAGCAGCCCGGGTCCCGGTTACGAGCAGTACTTC.

This chain connects TRBV6-6 to TRBJ2-1, with D possibly called TRBD1 or TRBD2 (6 bases each). Germline CDR1 reads MNHNY; CDR2 reads SVGAGI (reference sequence). The CDR3 runs to 12 residues. V was shortened by 2 bases and J by 14 bases, with 13 bases between the two germline ends. The CDR3 reads CASSYHREEEFF. CDR3 coding DNA: TGTGCCAGCAGTTACCACAGGGAGGAGGAGTTCTTC.

The chain links TRBV9 to TRBJ2-2, with a possible D match to TRBD1 (6 bases). The V end was cut by 0 bases, the J end by 7 bases, with 13 bases between. Germline V gene sequence: CDR1 SGDLS, CDR2 YYNGEE. The CDR3 spans 15 residues. Here the CDR3 reads CASSVGSGVSGELFF. The CDR3 DNA follows: TGTGCCAGCAGCGTAGGGTCAGGGGTAAGCGGGGAGCTGTTTTTT.

The J gene is TRBJ2-7, the V gene TRBV27; D is ambiguous. V was cut by 4 bases and J by 2 bases, with 12 bases left in between. Looked up from germline, CDR1 is MNHEY and CDR2 is SMNVEV (reference sequence). CDR3 length: 14 amino acids. The CDR3 loop reads CASSSRGRPYEQYF. In DNA form, the CDR3 reads TGTGCCAGCAGTTCGCGCGGACGCCCCTACGAGCAGTACTTC.

The chain carries TRBV7-8 and TRBJ2-7; D is ambiguous. Germline V gene lookup returns CDR1 SGHVS and CDR2 FQNEAQ. The CDR3 loop spans 14 amino acids. V lost 2 bases, J lost 3 bases, and 11 bases lay in between. The CDR3, as DNA: TGTGCCAGCAGCTTATCCGTCAGGAGCTACGAGCAGTACTTC. Its protein is CASSLSVRSYEQYF.

The J gene is TRBJ1-1, the V gene TRBV19; TRBD1 might be the D (5 bases). The CDR3 runs 14 residues. Trimming took off 8 bases at V and 2 bases at J, with 15 bases between the two ends. The germline gives CDR1 LNHDA, CDR2 SQIVND (reference sequence). The CDR3 is CASRNRDYNTEAFF. In DNA, the CDR3 is TGTGCCAGTCGGAATCGGGACTATAACACTGAAGCTTTCTTT.

The chain recombines TRBV13 with TRBJ1-4; TRBD1 agrees at 10 bases. Germline trimming cut 2 bases from V and 4 bases from J; bases unmatched to any gene: 10. Germline-derived CDR1 and CDR2 are PRHDT and FYEKMQ (reference sequence). The CDR3 loop spans 18 amino acids. CDR3 protein: CASSLSDRGRGGNEKLFF. In DNA, the CDR3 is TGTGCCAGCAGCTTAAGCGACAGGGGGCGAGGGGGTAATGAAAAACTGTTTTTT.

V and J are TRBV29-1 and TRBJ2-7; D is uncertain. Between the trimmed V and J ends, which lost 0 bases and 6 bases, there was a span of 18 bases. CDR1 SQVTM and CDR2 ANQGSEA come from the germline V gene. The CDR3 runs to 15 residues. CDR3 nucleotide sequence: TGCAGCGTTGAAGAGCGATCTCGTAAGGGCGCCGAGCAGTACTTC. Protein product: CSVEERSRKGAEQYF.